This TCR beta chain was recovered during a study of technical replicates of blood from a few donors. This CDR3 has 13 residues. The germline gives CDR1 SNHLY, CDR2 FYNNEI. V lost 3 bases to trimming and J lost 2 bases, with 5 bases between them. TCRdb's table, derived via immunoSEQ multiplex PCR, lists solely in-frame clones and lacks some. The repertoire holds about 90,000 clones, with 92% as singletons. This rearrangement joins TRBV2 to TRBJ2-1; tentatively, D is TRBD1 (5 bases). Sequenced sample: T cells isolated from PBMCs. This sequence originates from a human donor in good health. The CDR3 bases are TGTGCCAGCAGTGAGACAGCCTACAATGAGCAGTTCTTC. This encodes CASSETAYNEQFF.